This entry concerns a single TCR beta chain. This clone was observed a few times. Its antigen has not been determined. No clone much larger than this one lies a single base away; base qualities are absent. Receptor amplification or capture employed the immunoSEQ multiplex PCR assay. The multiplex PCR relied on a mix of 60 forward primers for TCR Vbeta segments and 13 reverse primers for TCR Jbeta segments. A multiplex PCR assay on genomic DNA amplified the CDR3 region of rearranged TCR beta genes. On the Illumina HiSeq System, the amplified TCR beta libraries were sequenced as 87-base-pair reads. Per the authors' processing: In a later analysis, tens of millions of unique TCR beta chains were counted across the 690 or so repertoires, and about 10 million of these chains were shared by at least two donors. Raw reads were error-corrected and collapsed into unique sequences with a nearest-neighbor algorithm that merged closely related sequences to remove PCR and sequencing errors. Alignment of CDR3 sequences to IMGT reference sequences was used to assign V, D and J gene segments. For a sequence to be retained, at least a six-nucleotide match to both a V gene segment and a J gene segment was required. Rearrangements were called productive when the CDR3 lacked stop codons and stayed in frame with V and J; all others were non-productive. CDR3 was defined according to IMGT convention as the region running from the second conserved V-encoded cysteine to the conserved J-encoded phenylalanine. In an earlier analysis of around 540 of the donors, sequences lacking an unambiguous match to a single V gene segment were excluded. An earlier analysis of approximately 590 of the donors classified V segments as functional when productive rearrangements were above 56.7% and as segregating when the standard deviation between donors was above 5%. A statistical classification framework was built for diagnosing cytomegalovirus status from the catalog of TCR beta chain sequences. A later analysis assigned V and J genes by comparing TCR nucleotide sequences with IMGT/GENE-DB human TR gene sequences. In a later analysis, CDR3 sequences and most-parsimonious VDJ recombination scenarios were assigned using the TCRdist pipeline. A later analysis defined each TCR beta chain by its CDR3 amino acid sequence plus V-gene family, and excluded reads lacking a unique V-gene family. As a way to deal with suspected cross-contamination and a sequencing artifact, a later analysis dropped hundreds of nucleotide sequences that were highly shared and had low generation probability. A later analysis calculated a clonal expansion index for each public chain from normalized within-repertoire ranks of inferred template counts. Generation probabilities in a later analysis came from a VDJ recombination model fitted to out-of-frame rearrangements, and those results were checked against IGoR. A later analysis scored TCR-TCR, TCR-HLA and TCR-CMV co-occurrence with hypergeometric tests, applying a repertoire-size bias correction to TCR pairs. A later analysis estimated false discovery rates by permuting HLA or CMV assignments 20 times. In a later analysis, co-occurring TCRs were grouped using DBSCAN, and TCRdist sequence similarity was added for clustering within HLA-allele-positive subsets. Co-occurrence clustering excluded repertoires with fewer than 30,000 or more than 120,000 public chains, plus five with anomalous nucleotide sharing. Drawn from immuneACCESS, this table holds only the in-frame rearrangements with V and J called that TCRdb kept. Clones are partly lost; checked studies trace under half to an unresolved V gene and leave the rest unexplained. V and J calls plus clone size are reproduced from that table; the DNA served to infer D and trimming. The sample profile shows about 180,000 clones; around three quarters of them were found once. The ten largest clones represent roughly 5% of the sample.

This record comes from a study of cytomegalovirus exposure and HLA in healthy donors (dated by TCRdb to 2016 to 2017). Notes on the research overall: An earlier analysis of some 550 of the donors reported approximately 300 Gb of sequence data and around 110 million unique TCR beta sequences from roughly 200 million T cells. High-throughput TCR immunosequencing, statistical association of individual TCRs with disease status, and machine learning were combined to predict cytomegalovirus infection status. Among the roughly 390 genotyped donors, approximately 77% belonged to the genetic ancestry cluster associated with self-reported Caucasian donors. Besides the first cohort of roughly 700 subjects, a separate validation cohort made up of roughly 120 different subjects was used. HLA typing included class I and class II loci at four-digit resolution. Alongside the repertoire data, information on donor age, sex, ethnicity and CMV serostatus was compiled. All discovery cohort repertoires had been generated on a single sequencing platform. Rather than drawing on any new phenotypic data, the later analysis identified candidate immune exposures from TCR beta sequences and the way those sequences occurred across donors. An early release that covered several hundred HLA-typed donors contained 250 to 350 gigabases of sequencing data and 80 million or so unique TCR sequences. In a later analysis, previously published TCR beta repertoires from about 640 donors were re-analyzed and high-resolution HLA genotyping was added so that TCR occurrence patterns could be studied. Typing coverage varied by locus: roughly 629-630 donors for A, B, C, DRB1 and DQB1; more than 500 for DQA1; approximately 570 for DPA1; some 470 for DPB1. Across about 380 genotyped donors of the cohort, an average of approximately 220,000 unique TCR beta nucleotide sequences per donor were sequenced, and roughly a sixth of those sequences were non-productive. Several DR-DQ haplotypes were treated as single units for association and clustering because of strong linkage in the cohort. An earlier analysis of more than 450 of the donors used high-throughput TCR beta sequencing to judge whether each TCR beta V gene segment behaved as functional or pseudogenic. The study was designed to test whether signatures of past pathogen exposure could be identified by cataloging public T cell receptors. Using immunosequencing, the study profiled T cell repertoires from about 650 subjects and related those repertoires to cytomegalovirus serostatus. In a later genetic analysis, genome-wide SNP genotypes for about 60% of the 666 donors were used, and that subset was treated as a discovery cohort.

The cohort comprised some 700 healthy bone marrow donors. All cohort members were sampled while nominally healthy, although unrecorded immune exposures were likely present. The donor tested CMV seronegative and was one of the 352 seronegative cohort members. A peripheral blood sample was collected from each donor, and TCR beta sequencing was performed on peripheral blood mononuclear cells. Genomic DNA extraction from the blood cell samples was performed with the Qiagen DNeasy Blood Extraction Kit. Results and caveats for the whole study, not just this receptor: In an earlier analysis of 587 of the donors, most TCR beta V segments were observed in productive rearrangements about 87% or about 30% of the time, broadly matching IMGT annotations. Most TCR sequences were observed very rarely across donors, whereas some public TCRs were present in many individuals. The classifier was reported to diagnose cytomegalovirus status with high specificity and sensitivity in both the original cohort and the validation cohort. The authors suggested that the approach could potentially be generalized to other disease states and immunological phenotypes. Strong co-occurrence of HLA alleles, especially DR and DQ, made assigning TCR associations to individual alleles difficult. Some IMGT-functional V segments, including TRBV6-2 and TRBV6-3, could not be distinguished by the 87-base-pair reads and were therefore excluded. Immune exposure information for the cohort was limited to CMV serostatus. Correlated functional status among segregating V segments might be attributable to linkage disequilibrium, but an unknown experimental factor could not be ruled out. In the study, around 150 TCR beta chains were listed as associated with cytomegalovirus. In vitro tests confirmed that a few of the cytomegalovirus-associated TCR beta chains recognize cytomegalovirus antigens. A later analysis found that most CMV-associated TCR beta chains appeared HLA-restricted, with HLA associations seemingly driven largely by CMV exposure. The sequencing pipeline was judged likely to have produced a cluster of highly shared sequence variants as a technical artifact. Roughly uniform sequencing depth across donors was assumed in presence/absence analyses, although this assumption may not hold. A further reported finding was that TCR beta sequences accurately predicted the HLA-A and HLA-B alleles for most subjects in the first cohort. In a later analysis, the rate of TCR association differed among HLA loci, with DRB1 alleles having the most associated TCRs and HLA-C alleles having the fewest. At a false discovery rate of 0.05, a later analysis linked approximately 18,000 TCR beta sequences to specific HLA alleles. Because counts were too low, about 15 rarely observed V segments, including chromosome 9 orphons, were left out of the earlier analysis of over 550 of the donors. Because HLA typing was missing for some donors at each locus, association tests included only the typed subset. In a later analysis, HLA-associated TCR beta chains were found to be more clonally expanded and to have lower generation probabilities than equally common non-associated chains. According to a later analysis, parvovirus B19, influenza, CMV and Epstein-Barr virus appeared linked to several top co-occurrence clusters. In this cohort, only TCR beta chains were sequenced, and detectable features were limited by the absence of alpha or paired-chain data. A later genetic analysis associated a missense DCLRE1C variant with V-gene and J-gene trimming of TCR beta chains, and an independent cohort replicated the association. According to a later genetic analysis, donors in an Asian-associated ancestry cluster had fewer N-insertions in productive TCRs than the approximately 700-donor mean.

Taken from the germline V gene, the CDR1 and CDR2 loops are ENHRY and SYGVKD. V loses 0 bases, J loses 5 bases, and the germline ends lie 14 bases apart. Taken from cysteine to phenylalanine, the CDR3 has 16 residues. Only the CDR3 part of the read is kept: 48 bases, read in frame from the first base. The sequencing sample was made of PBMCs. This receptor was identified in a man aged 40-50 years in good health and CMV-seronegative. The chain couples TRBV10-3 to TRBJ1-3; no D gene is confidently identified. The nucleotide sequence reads TGTGCCATCAGTGAGTCAACGGCGGGAACGCGAAACACCATATATTTT. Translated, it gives CAISESTAGTRNTIYF.